The clone carrying this T cell receptor (beta chain) was detected only a few times. The antigen remains unidentified. Antigen-specific CD4+ T cells were first expanded with viral peptide pools by the ViraFEST assay and only then sequenced. Culturing for around ten days preceded CD4+ T cell isolation. Recipients of the vaccine had no prior SARS-CoV-2 infection and negative nucleocapsid antibodies. The entry originates in a study of vaccination effects on CD4 cells after COVID-19. Using immunoSEQ multiplex PCR, the repertoire was profiled, and TCRdb retains in-frame clones only, with some absent. The table has tens of thousands of clones, about 74% seen once. The V gene lost 0 bases and the J gene lost 5 bases, with 6 bases spanning the gap. The CDR3 spans 13 residues. The germline CDR1 and CDR2 sequences are SGHRS and YFSETQ.

This specimen consisted of CD4+ T cells from PBMCs cultured with HCoV-229E spike peptides, obtained before COVID-19 vaccination. The clonotype comes from a human donor who received a COVID-19 vaccine. The rearrangement uses TRBV5-1 and TRBJ1-5; D ambiguous. In DNA, the CDR3 is TGCGCCAGCAGCTTGGGGCAGGATCAGCCCCAGCATTTT. This translates into CASSLGQDQPQHF.